This is a list of T cell receptor beta chains from one sample in a study of radiotherapy plus CTLA-4 blockade in lung cancer. The assay was immunoSEQ multiplex PCR, and TCRdb's table has in-frame clones only and misses some. In the table there are approximately 110,000 clones, roughly 86% of which are singletons. This sample comprised peripheral blood, obtained from a patient treated with radiotherapy plus ipilimumab. These TCRs come from a human donor with non-small cell lung cancer that progressed on radiotherapy plus ipilimumab. Some clones in this sample may be carry-over from other donors' samples. Both conserved end residues are part of each CDR3. A D gene is named only where the DNA matches it firmly. Only part of the rows carry a size: once, few, many, or a class if the clone is expanded.

J,V,D,size,CDR3,DNA
TRBJ2-7,TRBV9,.,.,CASSVAGSSADEQYF,TGTGCCAGCAGCGTAGCAGGGTCCTCCGCCGACGAGCAGTACTTC
TRBJ2-7,TRBV28,TRBD2,few,CASGDYSYEQYF,TGTGCCAGCGGGGACTACTCCTACGAGCAGTACTTC
TRBJ1-1,TRBV19,.,.,CASSEAGSGTEAFF,TGTGCCAGTAGTGAAGCGGGGAGTGGGACTGAAGCTTTCTTT
TRBJ2-7,TRBV6-1,.,.,CASSEDFSYEQYF,TGTGCCAGCAGTGAAGACTTTTCCTACGAGCAGTACTTC
TRBJ1-6,TRBV6-5,.,medium-sized,CASRPDGSNSPLHF,TGTGCCAGCAGACCGGACGGGAGTAATTCACCCCTCCACTTT
TRBJ2-5,TRBV6-1,.,.,CASSSPAGHQETQYF,TGTGCCAGCAGTTCCCCAGCAGGACACCAAGAGACCCAGTACTTC
TRBJ2-3,TRBV5-1,.,.,CASSYGARGDTQYF,TGCGCCAGCAGCTACGGGGCTAGAGGGGATACGCAGTATTTT
TRBJ1-5,TRBV27,.,.,CASMKGGSNQPQHF,TGTGCCAGCATGAAAGGGGGTAGCAATCAGCCCCAGCATTTT
TRBJ2-5,TRBV28,.,.,CASRRGLQETQYF,TGTGCCAGCAGAAGGGGACTTCAAGAGACCCAGTACTTC
TRBJ1-2,TRBV11-2,.,.,CASSRFVRRERYTF,TGTGCCAGCAGCCGCTTTGTGCGGAGGGAGCGCTACACCTTC
TRBJ1-1,TRBV29-1,.,.,CSVDMLNTEAFF,TGCAGCGTTGATATGTTGAACACTGAAGCTTTCTTT
TRBJ1-5,TRBV28,.,once,CASSFLSSGNQPQHF,TGTGCCAGCAGTTTCTTAAGCTCTGGCAATCAGCCCCAGCATTTT
TRBJ2-2,TRBV4-2,TRBD2,.,CASSQVAGGPTGELFF,TGTGCCAGCAGCCAAGTAGCGGGGGGGCCCACCGGGGAGCTGTTTTTT
TRBJ1-5,TRBV10-3,.,.,CAISDWDTYQPQHF,TGTGCCATCAGTGATTGGGACACTTATCAGCCCCAGCATTTT
TRBJ2-7,TRBV7-2,TRBD1,.,CASSLDDRASYEQYF,TGTGCCAGCAGCCTCGACGACAGGGCCAGTTACGAGCAGTACTTC
TRBJ1-2,TRBV11-1,.,.,CASRNQGTEGYTF,TGTGCCAGCAGGAATCAGGGGACTGAGGGCTACACCTTC
TRBJ2-2,TRBV18,.,few,CASSPPSSGELFF,TGTGCCAGCTCACCACCGTCCTCCGGGGAGCTGTTTTTT
TRBJ1-1,TRBV5-1,.,.,CASSLANRGGYTEAFF,TGCGCCAGCAGCTTGGCCAACCGTGGCGGTTACACTGAAGCTTTCTTT
TRBJ2-3,TRBV29-1,.,.,CSVERSGPTQYF,TGCAGCGTTGAGCGGTCGGGGCCTACGCAGTATTTT
TRBJ2-2,TRBV18,.,.,CASSLQNTGELFF,TGTGCCAGCTCACTCCAGAACACCGGGGAGCTGTTTTTT
TRBJ2-1,TRBV2,.,.,CASVGAGGNEQFF,TGTGCCAGCGTGGGGGCAGGGGGGAATGAGCAGTTCTTC
TRBJ2-3,TRBV10-3,TRBD2,.,CASRLAGGGTDTQYF,TGTGCCAGTAGACTAGCGGGGGGTGGCACAGATACGCAGTATTTT
TRBJ2-7,TRBV28,.,.,CASSLPQEAYEQYF,TGTGCCAGCAGTTTACCACAGGAAGCCTACGAGCAGTACTTC
TRBJ2-3,TRBV12-5,.,.,CASGLGSGLTDTQYF,TGTGCTAGTGGTTTGGGGTCAGGGCTCACAGATACGCAGTATTTT
TRBJ2-5,TRBV7-2,.,.,CASSPTRETQYF,TGTGCCAGCAGCCCAACACGCGAGACCCAGTACTTC
TRBJ2-1,TRBV4-1,.,.,CASSQLPTPDSYNEQFF,TGCGCCAGCAGCCAACTTCCCACACCCGACTCCTACAATGAGCAGTTCTTC
TRBJ2-3,TRBV9,TRBD2,.,CASSVPSGAGGLRDTQYF,TGTGCCAGCAGCGTACCGAGCGGAGCGGGGGGGCTGAGAGATACGCAGTATTTT
TRBJ1-2,TRBV29-1,TRBD1,few,CSVGKGTDYGYTF,TGCAGCGTTGGGAAGGGGACAGACTATGGCTACACCTTC
TRBJ2-5,TRBV5-1,TRBD2,few,CASSIALAGQQETQYF,TGCGCCAGCAGCATAGCCTTAGCGGGGCAACAAGAGACCCAGTACTTC
TRBJ2-2,TRBV9,.,.,CASSVVEGEFGSGELFF,TGTGCCAGCAGCGTAGTCGAGGGGGAGTTCGGCTCTGGGGAGCTGTTTTTT
TRBJ2-7,TRBV7-9,TRBD1,.,CASSLDRGWEQYF,TGTGCCAGCAGCTTAGACAGGGGCTGGGAGCAGTACTTC
TRBJ2-1,TRBV5-1,TRBD1,.,CASSAHRGRMISRSYNEQFF,TGCGCCAGCAGCGCTCACAGGGGGCGCATGATTAGTAGGTCCTACAATGAGCAGTTCTTC
TRBJ2-1,TRBV5-1,.,few,CASSWRGEYNEQFF,TGCGCCAGCAGCTGGAGAGGGGAGTACAATGAGCAGTTCTTC
TRBJ1-4,TRBV19,.,.,CASSTRTAQNEKLFF,TGTGCCAGTAGTACCCGGACAGCCCAGAATGAAAAACTGTTTTTT
TRBJ2-2,TRBV6-4,TRBD1,.,CASSLIPGQDTGELFF,TGTGCCAGCAGTTTAATTCCGGGACAGGACACCGGGGAGCTGTTTTTT
TRBJ1-3,TRBV5-6,TRBD1,.,CASNYRDRSYSGNTIYF,TGTGCCAGCAATTACCGGGACAGAAGCTACTCTGGAAACACCATATATTTT
TRBJ1-5,TRBV2,.,.,CATRVGGNQPQHF,TGTGCCACTCGGGTGGGCGGGAATCAGCCCCAGCATTTT
TRBJ1-3,TRBV5-4,.,.,CASSLGQLWNTIYF,TGTGCCAGCAGCTTGGGACAACTCTGGAACACCATATATTTT
TRBJ1-1,TRBV6-5,.,.,CASSLSSRGNTEAFF,TGTGCCAGCAGCCTAAGCTCCCGCGGGAACACTGAAGCTTTCTTT
TRBJ2-2,TRBV4-2,.,.,CASSQHRLGTGNTGELFF,TGTGCCAGCAGCCAGCACAGACTTGGGACGGGGAACACCGGGGAGCTGTTTTTT
TRBJ2-2,TRBV5-1,TRBD1,.,CASSLRPTGSNTGELFF,TGCGCCAGCAGCTTGAGACCGACAGGGTCGAACACCGGGGAGCTGTTTTTT
TRBJ1-1,TRBV29-1,.,.,CSVAGKFKNTEAFF,TGCAGCGTTGCAGGGAAATTCAAGAACACTGAAGCTTTCTTT
TRBJ1-1,TRBV11-3,.,.,CASSALMGGEAFF,TGTGCCAGCAGCGCCCTTATGGGGGGTGAAGCTTTCTTT
TRBJ2-3,TRBV6-1,TRBD2,.,CASSHLAGGPDTQYF,TGTGCCAGCAGCCACCTAGCGGGGGGGCCAGATACGCAGTATTTT
TRBJ1-3,TRBV7-3,TRBD1,.,CASSLTGQGSGNTIYF,TGTGCCAGCAGCCTTACGGGACAGGGCTCTGGAAACACCATATATTTT
TRBJ2-3,TRBV4-3,.,once,CASSQRTGGEDTQYF,TGCGCCAGCAGCCAAAGAACAGGGGGGGAAGATACGCAGTATTTT
TRBJ2-2,TRBV10-1,TRBD2,.,CASTLLARGADGELFF,TGCGCCAGCACCCTCCTAGCGCGGGGGGCGGACGGGGAGCTGTTTTTT